This entry lists 21 T cell receptor beta chains sequenced from one sample in a study of shared clonotypes between healthy human individuals (dated by TCRdb to the early 2020s). Library preparation used the immunoSEQ multiplex PCR assay. Entries here come from immuneACCESS through TCRdb and include only in-frame sequences with V and J called. Some clones fail to appear in such tables; in the studies checked, an unresolved V gene covers under half of the shortfall, and the cause of the remainder is unknown. The sample table records more than 2,000,000 clones; just over 90% of these occur just once. Together, the top ten hold about 0.13% of the sample. Sequenced material: naive CD4+ T cells sorted from blood. Read against the paper, the sample's cell subset or site label means: CD45RA+ positively selected. The receptors here all came from a man between 18 and 35 years old in good health.

The V call is TRBV4-1, the J call TRBJ2-5; 8 bases line up with TRBD2. Looked up from germline, CDR1 is MGHRA and CDR2 is YSYEKL. V was pared by 1 base and J by 5 bases, with 3 bases of the junction left unmatched. The length of the CDR3 is 14 residues. CDR3 coding DNA: TGCGCCAGCAGCCAAGCGGGAGGGTGGGAGACCCAGTACTTC. Its protein is CASSQAGGWETQYF.

This chain connects TRBV25-1 to TRBJ1-6; D is uncertain. The CDR3 runs 16 residues. CDR1 is MGHDK, CDR2 SYGVNS, per germline. Trimming shortened V by 1 base and J by 10 bases, and 17 bases separated the two germline ends. CDR3 nucleotides: TGTGCCAGCAGTGAATTATCGTGGGCTGGTGACTCACCCCTCCACTTT. It encodes CASSELSWAGDSPLHF. Full variable domain (outside the CDR3, taken from reference TRBV25-1 and TRBJ1-6): EADIYQTPRYLVIGTGKKITLECSQTMGHDKMYWYQQDPGMELHLIHYSYGVNSTEKGDLSSESTVSRIRTEHFPLTLESARPSHTSQYLCASSELSWAGDSPLHFGNGTRLTVT.

This clone was seen a single time. The V and J genes are TRBV5-1 and TRBJ1-1; 7 bases agree with TRBD1. The germline gives CDR1 SGHRS, CDR2 YFSETQ. The CDR3 sequence is 15 residues long. The junction had 7 bases not matched to a gene; V was cut back by 4 bases and J by 1 base. This CDR3 is CASSPSTGQNTEAFF. The CDR3 coding sequence is TGCGCCAGCAGCCCTTCGACAGGGCAGAACACTGAAGCTTTCTTT.

This chain connects TRBV19 to TRBJ1-5, with D possibly being TRBD1 (5 bases). Trimming removed 10 bases from V and 2 bases from J, with 27 bases in between. The CDR3 has 18 residues. The germline gives CDR1 LNHDA, CDR2 SQIVND (reference sequence). CDR3 region: CATTGGAFSSIRNQPQHF. In DNA, the CDR3 is TGTGCCACCACCGGAGGGGCATTCTCTTCAATCCGCAATCAGCCCCAGCATTTT.

This chain connects TRBV4-3 to TRBJ2-7; D is perhaps TRBD1 (6 bases). The CDR3 runs to 14 residues. V was shortened by 3 bases and J by 1 base, with 10 bases between the two germline ends. The V gene's germline CDR1 is LGHNA and CDR2 YSLEER. CDR3 in DNA: TGCGCCAGCAGCCACACAGGGCAGTCCTACGAGCAGTACTTC. Its protein product is CASSHTGQSYEQYF.

The sample holds one count of this clone. This chain connects TRBV6-6 to TRBJ2-3; D is uncertain. CDR3 length: 16 amino acids. The germline V gene encodes CDR1 MNHNY and CDR2 SVGAGI (reference sequence). V lost 4 bases and J lost 2, with 16 bases in between. CDR3 sequence (DNA): TGTGCCAGCAGTTCCAGACCCCTTCACAACACAGATACGCAGTATTTT. Its protein is CASSSRPLHNTDTQYF.

CDR3 sequence reads: CASSGQGDNEAFF. The CDR3 nucleotides are TGTGCCAGCAGCGGACAGGGGGATAATGAAGCTTTCTTT. The rearrangement uses TRBV7-9 and TRBJ1-1; 10 positions agree with TRBD1. This CDR3 contains 13 residues. The trim removed 5 bases at V and 7 bases at J, leaving 4 bases unmatched. CDR1 and CDR2 (germline): SEHNR, FQNEAQ (reference sequence).

This chain connects TRBV4-1 to TRBJ1-6; no definite D call. CDR3 length: 18 amino acids. The V gene's germline CDR1 is MGHRA and CDR2 YSYEKL. Trimming cost V 3 bases and J 3 bases, with 18 bases left between them. For the CDR3, the DNA is TGCGCCAGCAGCCACGGGGTGGTAAGGAGGCACTATAATTCACCCCTCCACTTT. It is translated as CASSHGVVRRHYNSPLHF.

The chain carries TRBV18 and TRBJ2-3, with a tentative D call TRBD1 (6 bases). The CDR3 loop spans 15 amino acids. Trimming cost V 1 base and J 5 bases, with 13 bases left between them. The germline V gene has CDR1 KGHSH and CDR2 LQKENI. The CDR3 bases are TGTGCCAGCTCACCACGGGACACCCAGGGAGATACGCAGTATTTT. It codes for CASSPRDTQGDTQYF.

The CDR3 spells CASSFSGRSYNEQFF. The CDR3 DNA sequence: TGTGCCAGCAGCTTTAGCGGTAGGTCCTACAATGAGCAGTTCTTC. J is TRBJ2-1 and V is TRBV7-2, with a tentative D call TRBD2 (6 bases). The germline V gene encodes CDR1 SGHTA and CDR2 FQGNSA. Trimming left V 3 bases short and J 1 base short, with 10 bases between. This CDR3 spans 15 amino acids.

In its sample, this clone was seen once. The rearrangement links TRBV7-9 to TRBJ2-1, with D perhaps matching TRBD1 (6 bases). The V and J ends lost 4 bases and 0 bases respectively, with 16 bases between them. The CDR3 runs 17 residues. The germline CDR1 and CDR2 sequences are SEHNR and FQNEAQ (reference sequence). The CDR3 loop is CASSSYPGTFSYNEQFF. CDR3 DNA: TGTGCCAGCAGCTCATACCCCGGGACATTCTCCTACAATGAGCAGTTCTTC.

This clone appeared once. The chain couples TRBV11-2 to TRBJ2-7; 7 positions match TRBD2. V lost 4 bases to trimming and J lost 0 bases; unmatched junction nucleotides: 9. This CDR3 contains 16 residues. CDR1 and CDR2 (germline): SGHAT, FQNNGV. The CDR3 DNA reads as TGTGCCAGCAGCTCAATAATGGGGGGGGTCTCCTACGAGCAGTACTTC. It codes for CASSSIMGGVSYEQYF. The variable domain in full, with the rest retrieved from reference TRBV11-2 and TRBJ2-7, is EAGVAQSPRYKIIEKRQSVAFWCNPISGHATLYWYQQILGQGPKLLIQFQNNGVVDDSQLPKDRFSAERLKGVDSTLKIQPAKLEDSAVYLCASSSIMGGVSYEQYFGPGTRLTVT.

This clone turned up a few times. The chain joins TRBV29-1 to TRBJ1-1; no reliable D call. Trimming took 7 bases from V and 3 from J, leaving 12 bases between them. There are 12 residues in the CDR3. CDR1 is SQVTM and CDR2 is ANQGSEA in the germline V gene. The CDR3 sequence is CSASVSHTEAFF. The CDR3 coding sequence is TGCAGCGCCTCGGTCTCGCACACTGAAGCTTTCTTT.

The genes are TRBV5-1 and TRBJ2-7; D possibly corresponds to TRBD1 (6 bases). Germline V CDR1 and CDR2: SGHRS, YFSETQ. V lost 4 bases, J lost 0 bases, and 17 bases lay in between. CDR3 length equals 16 residues. As DNA, the CDR3 is TGCGCCAGCAGCGACGTGACCCGGGACACCTCCTACGAGCAGTACTTC. It encodes CASSDVTRDTSYEQYF.

This chain uses TRBV7-2 with TRBJ2-5; either TRBD1 or TRBD2 may fit D (5 bases each). Trimming took off 0 bases at V and 7 bases at J, with 12 bases between the two ends. Germline-derived CDR1 and CDR2 are SGHTA and FQGNSA. The CDR3 loop spans 14 amino acids. This chain's CDR3 is CASSLAGLAGTQYF. CDR3 bases: TGTGCCAGCAGCTTAGCGGGGCTAGCAGGGACCCAGTACTTC.

The chain carries TRBV15 and TRBJ1-1, with D tentatively TRBD1 (6 bases). The CDR3 extends over 14 amino acids. V gave up 5 bases and J gave up 5 bases, with 15 bases separating them. In germline, CDR1 is LNHNV, CDR2 YYDKDF (reference sequence). Here the CDR3 reads CATSLGGSRTEAFF. Written as DNA, the CDR3 is TGTGCCACCAGCCTGGGGGGCAGTCGGACTGAAGCTTTCTTT.

The V gene is TRBV23-1, the J gene TRBJ2-1, with 8 bases that match TRBD1. TRBV23-1 is an ORF, with its function uncertain. V shed 0 bases and J 4 bases; nucleotides not matched to a gene: 17. This CDR3 spans 20 amino acids. Here the CDR3 reads CASSQSENQGYRGNYNEQFF. The DNA for the CDR3 is TGCGCCAGCAGTCAATCCGAAAACCAAGGGTACAGGGGGAATTACAATGAGCAGTTCTTC.

The chain carries TRBV19 and TRBJ1-4, with 8 nucleotides matching TRBD1. CDR3 length equals 17 residues. V dropped 7 bases and J dropped 8; count of bases not matched to a gene: 18. Germline CDR1 LNHDA, CDR2 SQIVND (reference sequence). The CDR3 loop reads CASKGGQGLWMGEKLFF. The DNA of the CDR3 is TGTGCCAGTAAGGGCGGACAGGGACTCTGGATGGGAGAAAAACTGTTTTTT.

This clone was found a few times. The V call is TRBV28, the J call TRBJ1-6, with TRBD1 as a possible D gene (5 bases). The germline gives CDR1 MDHEN, CDR2 SYDVKM. Between the trimmed V and J ends, which lost 4 bases and 9 bases, there was a span of 13 bases. CDR3 size: 14 residues. The CDR3 DNA sequence: TGTGCCAGCAGTTATGGGGCTACGGGTTCACCCCTCCACTTT. Its protein product is CASSYGATGSPLHF.

The table lists this clone with a count of one. The chain has TRBV6-5 and TRBJ2-5; 8 nucleotides match TRBD2. Germline CDR1 reads MNHEY; CDR2 reads SVGAGI. There are 15 residues in the CDR3. With 5 bases clipped from V and 5 bases from J, the junction kept 10 bases outside the gene matches. The CDR3 is CASSPQAGAQETQYF. The CDR3 DNA is TGTGCCAGCAGTCCCCAAGCGGGGGCACAGGAGACCCAGTACTTC.

A remark on this clone: The sample has other DNA sequences that encode this CDR3 too. The chain joins TRBV9 to TRBJ2-7; 7 positions match TRBD2. CDR3 length equals 14 residues. Germline CDR1 SGDLS, CDR2 YYNGEE. After removal of 2 bases from V and 1 base from J, the junction contained 3 bases not matched to a gene. Here the CDR3 reads CASSVREGSYEQYF. DNA of the CDR3: TGTGCCAGCAGCGTCAGGGAGGGTTCCTACGAGCAGTACTTC.